A single sample gave rise to the 2 T cell receptor beta chains below, sequenced in a study of early T cells in non-severe SARS-CoV-2 infection. TCRdb re-called the 5' RACE reads through MiXCR, storing one row per CDR3 protein. The sample records around 30,000 distinct CDR3 sequences, around 5.1% being singletons. Input material: whole blood. All receptors derive from an adult who was a healthcare worker with PCR-confirmed SARS-CoV-2 infection or an uninfected control (not recorded which).

The J gene is TRBJ2-3, the V gene TRBV20-1; D is tentatively TRBD1 or TRBD2 (5 bases each). Trimming took off 6 bases at V and 1 base at J, with 17 bases between the two ends. Germline lookup yields CDR1 DFQATT and CDR2 SNEGSKA (reference sequence). CDR3 size: 15 residues. Written as DNA, the CDR3 is TGCAGTGCCGCTTCGCAGGGACGTGGCACAGATACGCAGTATTTT. This translates into CSAASQGRGTDTQYF.

This clonotype was seen a handful of times. This sequence joins TRBV15 and TRBJ2-5, with D perhaps TRBD2 (6 bases). Germline V gene lookup returns CDR1 LNHNV and CDR2 YYDKDF (reference sequence). Trimming stripped 3 bases from V and 7 bases from J, with 12 bases between. CDR3 length: 13 amino acids. CDR3 bases: TGTGCCACCAGCAGTATCGGGGGAGGGACCCAGTACTTC. Protein: CATSSIGGGTQYF.